Listed here are 9 T cell receptor beta chains from one sample, sequenced in a study of Ad26.COV2.S vaccination and SARS-CoV-2 variants (dated by TCRdb to the early 2020s). The sample's treatment or condition label is to be understood as: 15 to 20 received Ad26.COV2.S at low or high dose, single or two shots; about 5 received placebo; per-sample allocation not given. Repertoires of vaccine and placebo recipients were sequenced from samples collected on day 63 after the first injection. Library preparation employed the immunoSEQ multiplex PCR assay. TCRdb obtained this table from immuneACCESS and retained in-frame rearrangements with V and J assigned. These tables miss some clones; where compared with another copy, unresolved V genes account for less than half of the shortfall, and the remainder is unexplained. Counted in this sample were around 250,000 clones; around 85% of them appeared once. The ten biggest clones cover less than 3% of the sample.

The sample here was peripheral blood, taken in a trial of Ad26.COV2.S vaccine versus placebo. These receptors all come from a person between 18 and 60 years old who received the Ad26.COV2.S COVID-19 vaccine or a placebo.

The V and J genes are TRBV18 and TRBJ1-3, with TRBD1 matching 9 bases. The CDR3 loop spans 16 amino acids. The V gene's germline CDR1 is KGHSH and CDR2 LQKENI. Germline trimming cut 2 bases from V and 8 bases from J; bases unmatched to any gene: 10. The CDR3 region is CASSPSGTGTVDTIYF. As DNA, the CDR3 is TGTGCCAGCTCACCATCCGGGACAGGGACGGTTGACACCATATATTTT.

The chain recombines TRBV7-9 with TRBJ1-1, with 7 bases that match TRBD1. The CDR3 spans 13 residues. Germline CDR1 is SEHNR and CDR2 is FQNEAQ (reference sequence). V was clipped by 5 bases and J by 5 bases; unmatched bases: 5. CDR3 DNA sequence: TGTGCCAGCAGCCCCGACAGGGTGACTGAAGCTTTCTTT. Amino acid sequence: CASSPDRVTEAFF.

The chain uses TRBV6-5 and TRBJ1-3; a weak D match, TRBD1 (6 bases). The CDR3 sequence is 16 residues long. The V and J ends lost 0 bases and 3 bases respectively, with 12 bases between them. The V gene's germline CDR1 is MNHEY and CDR2 SVGAGI. For the CDR3, the DNA is TGTGCCAGCAGTTACTCTGGGCCAGGGGTTGGAAACACCATATATTTT. Its translation is CASSYSGPGVGNTIYF.

This clone was picked up a small number of times. Other DNA sequences in the same sample also yield this CDR3. This chain links TRBV5-6 with TRBJ1-2; no firm D call. The CDR3 is 14 residues long. Trimming stripped 0 bases from V and 0 bases from J, with 6 bases between. Per germline, CDR1 SGHDT and CDR2 YYEEEE. In nucleotides, the CDR3 is TGTGCCAGCAGCTTGGGCAGCACTAACTATGGCTACACCTTC. Encoded protein: CASSLGSTNYGYTF.

V gene TRBV6-2 or TRBV6-3 combines with J gene TRBJ1-5, with D maybe TRBD1 (6 bases). This CDR3 region has 14 residues. V lost 0 bases and J 6 bases, leaving 9 bases between the germline ends. Germline CDR1 is MNHEY and CDR2 is SVGEGT. The CDR3 here is CASSYSRTVQPQHF. The CDR3 region has the DNA TGTGCCAGCAGTTACTCGAGGACAGTTCAGCCCCAGCATTTT.

The V gene is TRBV19, the J gene TRBJ1-1, with unresolved D. The CDR3 covers 13 residues. V was cut by 6 bases and J by 1 base, with 9 bases left in between. CDR1 is LNHDA, CDR2 SQIVND, per germline (reference sequence). The CDR3 sequence is CASSADWNTEAFF. The CDR3 DNA reads as TGTGCCAGTAGCGCGGACTGGAACACTGAAGCTTTCTTT.

This chain uses TRBV30 with TRBJ1-6; the D gene is possibly TRBD1 (5 bases). CDR1 GTSNPN and CDR2 SVGIG come from the germline V gene (reference sequence). V shed 2 bases and J shed 0 bases, with 11 bases lying between them. This CDR3 is built from 16 residues. DNA of the CDR3: TGTGCCTGGAGTTCGGGACTCAGCTCCTATAATTCACCCCTCCACTTT. It encodes CAWSSGLSSYNSPLHF.

The gene calls are TRBV7-2 and TRBJ2-5, with 7 bases lining up with TRBD2. V trimming: 4 bases; J trimming: 6 bases; junction bases outside the gene matches: 8. The CDR3 covers 14 residues. Germline V gives CDR1 SGHTA, CDR2 FQGNSA. The CDR3 here is CASSSPGLRKTQYF. Written as DNA, the CDR3 is TGTGCCAGCAGCTCCCCGGGACTAAGGAAGACCCAGTACTTC.

The chain recombines TRBV10-3 with TRBJ1-5; possibly TRBD1 for D (5 bases). The CDR3 is 12 amino acids. Germline V gives CDR1 ENHRY, CDR2 SYGVKD. V was trimmed by 3 bases and J by 8 bases, leaving 8 bases between them. CDR3 in amino acids: CAISEVGEPQHF. The CDR3 DNA is TGTGCCATCAGTGAAGTGGGGGAGCCCCAGCATTTT.